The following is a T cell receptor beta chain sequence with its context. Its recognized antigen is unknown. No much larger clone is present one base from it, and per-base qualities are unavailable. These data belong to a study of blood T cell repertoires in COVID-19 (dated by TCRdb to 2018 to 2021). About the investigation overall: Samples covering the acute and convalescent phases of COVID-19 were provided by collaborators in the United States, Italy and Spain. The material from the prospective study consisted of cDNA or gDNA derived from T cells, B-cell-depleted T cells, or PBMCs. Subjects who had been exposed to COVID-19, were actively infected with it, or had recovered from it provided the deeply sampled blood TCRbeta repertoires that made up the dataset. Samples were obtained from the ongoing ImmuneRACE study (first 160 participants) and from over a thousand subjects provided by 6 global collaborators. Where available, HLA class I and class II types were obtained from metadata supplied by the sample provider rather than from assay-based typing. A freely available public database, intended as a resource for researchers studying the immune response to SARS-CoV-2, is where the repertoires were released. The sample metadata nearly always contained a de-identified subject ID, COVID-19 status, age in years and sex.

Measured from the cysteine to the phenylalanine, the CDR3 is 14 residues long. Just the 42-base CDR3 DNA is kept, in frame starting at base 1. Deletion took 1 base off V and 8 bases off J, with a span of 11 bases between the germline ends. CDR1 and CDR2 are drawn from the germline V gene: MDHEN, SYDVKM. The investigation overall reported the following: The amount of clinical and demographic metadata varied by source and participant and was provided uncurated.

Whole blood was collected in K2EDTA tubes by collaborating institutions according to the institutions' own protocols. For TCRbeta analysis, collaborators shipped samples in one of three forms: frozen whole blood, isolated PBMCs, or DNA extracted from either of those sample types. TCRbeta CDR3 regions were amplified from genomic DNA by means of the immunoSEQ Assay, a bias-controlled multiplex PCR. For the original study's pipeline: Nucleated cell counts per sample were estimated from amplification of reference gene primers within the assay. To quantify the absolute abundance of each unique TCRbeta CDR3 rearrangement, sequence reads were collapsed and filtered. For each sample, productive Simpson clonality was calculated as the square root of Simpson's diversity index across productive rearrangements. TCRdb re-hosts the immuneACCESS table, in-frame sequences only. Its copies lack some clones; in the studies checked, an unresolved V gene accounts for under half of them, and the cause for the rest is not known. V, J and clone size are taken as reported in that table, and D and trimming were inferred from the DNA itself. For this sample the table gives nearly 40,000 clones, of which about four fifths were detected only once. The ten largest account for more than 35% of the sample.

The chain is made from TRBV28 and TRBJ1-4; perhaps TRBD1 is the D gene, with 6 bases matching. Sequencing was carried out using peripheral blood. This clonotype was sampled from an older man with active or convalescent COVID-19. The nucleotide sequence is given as TGTGCCAGCAGTTTATTACAGGGAAGCGAAAAACTGTTTTTT. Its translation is CASSLLQGSEKLFF.